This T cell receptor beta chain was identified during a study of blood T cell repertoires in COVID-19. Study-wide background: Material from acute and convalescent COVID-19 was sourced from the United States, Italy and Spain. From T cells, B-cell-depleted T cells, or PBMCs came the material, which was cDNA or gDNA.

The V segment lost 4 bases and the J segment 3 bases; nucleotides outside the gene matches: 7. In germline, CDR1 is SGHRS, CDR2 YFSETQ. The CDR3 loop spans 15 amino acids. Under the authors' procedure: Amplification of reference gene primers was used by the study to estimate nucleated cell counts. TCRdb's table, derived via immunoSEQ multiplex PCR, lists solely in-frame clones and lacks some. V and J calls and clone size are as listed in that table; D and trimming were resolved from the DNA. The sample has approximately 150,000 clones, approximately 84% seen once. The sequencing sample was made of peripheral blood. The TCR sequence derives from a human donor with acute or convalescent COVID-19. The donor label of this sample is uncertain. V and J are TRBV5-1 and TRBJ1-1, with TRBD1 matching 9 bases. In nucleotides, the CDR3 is TGCGCCAGCAGCCCGGGACAGGGCATCGACACTGAAGCTTTCTTT. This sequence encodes CASSPGQGIDTEAFF.